These T cell receptor beta chains were read from a single sample in a study of blood T cell repertoires in COVID-19. Assay used: immunoSEQ multiplex PCR; TCRdb lists only in-frame clones, some missing. The sample records tens of thousands of clones, about nine tenths being singletons. Sequencing input: peripheral blood. Receptors were obtained from a woman of 80 years or more with acute or convalescent COVID-19. CDR3s include the opening cysteine and the closing phenylalanine or tryptophan. D genes are given only for firm matches. Size tells how often a clone was seen (once, few, many) or the class of an expanded clone, and some rows leave it out.

J: TRBJ2-2
size: NA
V: TRBV12-5
D: TRBD1
DNA: TGTGCTAGTGGTTTTACAGGGGGATCTAACACCGGGGAGCTGTTTTTT
CDR3: CASGFTGGSNTGELFF

J: TRBJ2-1
size: NA
V: TRBV10-3
D: TRBD2
DNA: TGTGCCATCAAGCGGAACGGACTAGCGGGGGGGAATGAGCAGTTCTTC
CDR3: CAIKRNGLAGGNEQFF

J: TRBJ1-5
size: NA
V: TRBV29-1
D: NA
DNA: TGCAGCGTTGGTGGGGCAGGGCCATTGGGCAATCAGCCCCAGCATTTT
CDR3: CSVGGAGPLGNQPQHF

J: TRBJ1-1
size: NA
V: TRBV5-1
D: NA
DNA: TGCGCCAGCAGCTCGCGAGGGAGAAGCCTCACTGAAGCTTTCTTT
CDR3: CASSSRGRSLTEAFF

J: TRBJ2-2
size: NA
V: TRBV19
D: NA
DNA: TGTGCCAGTAGTAACGGACACGCATTCACCGGGGAGCTGTTTTTT
CDR3: CASSNGHAFTGELFF

J: TRBJ1-1
size: NA
V: TRBV30
D: NA
DNA: TGTGCCTGGAGTCAACAGGGTTCCACTGAAGCTTTCTTT
CDR3: CAWSQQGSTEAFF

J: TRBJ1-1
size: NA
V: TRBV30
D: TRBD1
DNA: TGTGCCTGGAGTGTAACCAGGGGGGACACTGAAGCTTTCTTT
CDR3: CAWSVTRGDTEAFF

J: TRBJ2-5
size: NA
V: TRBV18
D: NA
DNA: TGTGCCAGCTCACCGCCGAACGCAGGGAAGACCCAGTACTTC
CDR3: CASSPPNAGKTQYF

J: TRBJ1-2
size: once
V: TRBV5-1
D: NA
DNA: TGCGCCAGCCAGGGGTATAACTATGGCTACACCTTC
CDR3: CASQGYNYGYTF

J: TRBJ1-1
size: NA
V: TRBV21-1
D: NA
DNA: TGTGCCAGCAGCAAAGAGGGACCGACGCGGGGTACACCCACAGGCGGGTGGGCGAACACTGAAGCTTTCTTT
CDR3: CASSKEGPTRGTPTGGWANTEAFF

J: TRBJ2-2
size: NA
V: TRBV13
D: NA
DNA: TGTGCCAGCACCTCCTCTTGGGGAGCCGGGGAGCTGTTTTTT
CDR3: CASTSSWGAGELFF

J: TRBJ1-5
size: NA
V: TRBV7-2
D: NA
DNA: TGTGCCAGCAGCTCCCAGGGGAGTCAGCCCCAGCATTTT
CDR3: CASSSQGSQPQHF

J: TRBJ2-5
size: NA
V: TRBV18
D: NA
DNA: TGTGCCAGCTCCGGCGGGGGCGGCTTGGAGACCCAGTACTTC
CDR3: CASSGGGGLETQYF

J: TRBJ2-2
size: once
V: TRBV5-1
D: TRBD1
DNA: TGCGCCAGCAGCTTGACAGGGGCGAACACCGGGGAGCTGTTTTTT
CDR3: CASSLTGANTGELFF

J: TRBJ2-1
size: NA
V: TRBV4-3
D: TRBD2
DNA: TGCGCCAGCAGCCAAGTTATTGCTAGCGGGAGAAGTAATGAGCAGTTCTTC
CDR3: CASSQVIASGRSNEQFF

J: TRBJ2-2
size: NA
V: TRBV29-1
D: NA
DNA: TGCAGCGCCGGACCGGCGGGTGGCCGGGAGCTGTTTTTT
CDR3: CSAGPAGGRELFF

J: TRBJ2-1
size: NA
V: TRBV7-2
D: TRBD2
DNA: TGTGCCAGCAGCCGCCGGACTAGCGGCAATGAGCAGTTCTTC
CDR3: CASSRRTSGNEQFF

J: TRBJ1-1
size: NA
V: TRBV5-6
D: NA
DNA: TGTGCCAGCAGCTTGGATAGGGGGAACGAAGCTTTCTTT
CDR3: CASSLDRGNEAFF

J: TRBJ2-7
size: NA
V: TRBV5-1
D: TRBD2
DNA: TGCGCCAGCAGCTCGGGACTAGCGAACTACGAGCAGTACTTC
CDR3: CASSSGLANYEQYF

J: TRBJ1-4
size: few
V: TRBV3-1/TRBV3-2
D: NA
DNA: TGTGCCAGCAGCCAAGGACAGGAGAGAGAAAAACTGTTTTTT
CDR3: CASSQGQEREKLFF

J: TRBJ2-7
size: NA
V: TRBV19
D: TRBD2
DNA: TGTGCCAGTAGTTTTGGCGGGAGCGAGCAGTACTTC
CDR3: CASSFGGSEQYF

J: TRBJ2-5
size: once
V: TRBV19
D: TRBD2
DNA: TGTGCCAGTAGTCCGGGACTAGCGATACAAGAGACCCAGTACTTC
CDR3: CASSPGLAIQETQYF

J: TRBJ2-3
size: medium-sized
V: TRBV7-9
D: TRBD1
DNA: TGTGCCAGCAGCTCGAGGACAGGGGGGACAGATACGCAGTATTTT
CDR3: CASSSRTGGTDTQYF

J: TRBJ1-1
size: few
V: TRBV7-9
D: TRBD1
DNA: TGTGCCAGCAGCTTAGCGCTGGGACAGGGGGCAAGCACTGAAGCTTTCTTT
CDR3: CASSLALGQGASTEAFF

J: TRBJ2-1
size: once
V: TRBV7-2
D: NA
DNA: TGTGCCAGCAGCTCCCCGGGGGTAGCCCCAACCACCTACAATGAGCAGTTCTTC
CDR3: CASSSPGVAPTTYNEQFF

J: TRBJ2-7
size: NA
V: TRBV18
D: NA
DNA: TGTGCCAGCTCACCAGGTAATAGGGGAGGCTCCTACGAGCAGTACTTC
CDR3: CASSPGNRGGSYEQYF

J: TRBJ1-1
size: NA
V: TRBV6-2/TRBV6-3
D: NA
DNA: TGTGCCAGCAATTACGGCGGTTGGACTGAAGCTTTCTTT
CDR3: CASNYGGWTEAFF

J: TRBJ2-1
size: NA
V: TRBV7-2
D: NA
DNA: TGTGCCAGCAGATTCGAAGGGAGAGGGGAGCAGTTCTTC
CDR3: CASRFEGRGEQFF

J: TRBJ1-5
size: NA
V: TRBV30
D: TRBD1
DNA: TGTGCCTGGAGTGTAGGAGGCAGGGGGAGTCAGCCCCAGCATTTT
CDR3: CAWSVGGRGSQPQHF

J: TRBJ2-2
size: NA
V: TRBV29-1
D: TRBD2
DNA: TGCAGCGTTCGCCCCGGGACTAGCGGGGGGGACGGGGAGCTGTTTTTT
CDR3: CSVRPGTSGGDGELFF

J: TRBJ2-1
size: NA
V: TRBV6-5
D: TRBD1
DNA: TGTGCCAGCAGAGAGGGACAGGGGGTCCACAATGAGCAGTTCTTC
CDR3: CASREGQGVHNEQFF

J: TRBJ2-7
size: NA
V: TRBV19
D: TRBD2
DNA: TGTGCCAGTAAGGCTAGCGGGAGACTCTACGAGCAGTACTTC
CDR3: CASKASGRLYEQYF

J: TRBJ1-5
size: NA
V: TRBV2
D: TRBD1
DNA: TGTGCCAGCAGCAACGACAGGGGGGGAAATCAGCCCCAGCATTTT
CDR3: CASSNDRGGNQPQHF

J: TRBJ2-5
size: NA
V: TRBV5-1
D: TRBD2
DNA: TGCGCCAGCAGCCCGGCCGCCGGGGGGGGGACCCAGTACTTC
CDR3: CASSPAAGGGTQYF

J: TRBJ1-1
size: NA
V: TRBV18
D: NA
DNA: TGTGCCAGCTCACCCCAGGGTACGTGGGACACTGAAGCTTTCTTT
CDR3: CASSPQGTWDTEAFF

J: TRBJ2-2
size: NA
V: TRBV9
D: TRBD2
DNA: TGTGCCAGCAGCGCAGCCGGGACTAGCGGTACCGGGGAGCTGTTTTTT
CDR3: CASSAAGTSGTGELFF

J: TRBJ2-7
size: NA
V: TRBV7-2
D: TRBD2
DNA: TGTGCCAGCAGCTTACAGCGGGGGACCTACGAGCAGTACTTC
CDR3: CASSLQRGTYEQYF

J: TRBJ1-5
size: once
V: TRBV19
D: TRBD1
DNA: TGTGCCAGTAGTGGGGGGACAGGAAAGAATAGCAATCAGCCCCAGCATTTT
CDR3: CASSGGTGKNSNQPQHF

J: TRBJ1-1
size: few
V: TRBV3-1/TRBV3-2
D: NA
DNA: TGTGCCAGCAGCCAAGGTTCGGGGTACACTGAAGCTTTCTTT
CDR3: CASSQGSGYTEAFF